The present T cell receptor beta chain was sequenced within a study of Graves' ophthalmopathy and Graves' hyperthyroidism. Study-wide context: Stable hyperthyroidism meant no progression to ophthalmopathy within 18 months of follow-up.

The CDR3 length is 12 residues. Germline lookup yields CDR1 MGHDK and CDR2 SYGVNS. With 8 bases removed from V and 2 bases from J, the gap between germline ends came to 9 bases. Comments on this clonotype: Its cognate antigen is unknown.

Study-level results: For predicting ophthalmopathy progression, the model had roughly 64% sensitivity and 72.22% specificity. Built on 13 signatures, a model told ophthalmopathy apart from stable hyperthyroidism with about 88% sensitivity and approximately 81% specificity.

From RNA, the CDR3 regions of TCR beta chains were amplified and sequenced. HTBI-primed first-round RT-PCR preceded second-round multiplex PCR. TCRdb itself ran the multiplex PCR reads through MiXCR, one entry per CDR3 protein. Among around 1.1 million distinct CDR3 sequences listed, 36% were seen once. Sequenced input: peripheral blood or thyroid tissue (not recorded which). The J gene is TRBJ2-5, the V gene TRBV25-1; TRBD1 might be the D (6 bases). The receptor's source is an adult man with Graves' hyperthyroidism. CDR3 region: CASYDRQETQYF. The CDR3 region has the DNA TGTGCCAGCTATGACAGGCAAGAGACCCAGTACTTC.